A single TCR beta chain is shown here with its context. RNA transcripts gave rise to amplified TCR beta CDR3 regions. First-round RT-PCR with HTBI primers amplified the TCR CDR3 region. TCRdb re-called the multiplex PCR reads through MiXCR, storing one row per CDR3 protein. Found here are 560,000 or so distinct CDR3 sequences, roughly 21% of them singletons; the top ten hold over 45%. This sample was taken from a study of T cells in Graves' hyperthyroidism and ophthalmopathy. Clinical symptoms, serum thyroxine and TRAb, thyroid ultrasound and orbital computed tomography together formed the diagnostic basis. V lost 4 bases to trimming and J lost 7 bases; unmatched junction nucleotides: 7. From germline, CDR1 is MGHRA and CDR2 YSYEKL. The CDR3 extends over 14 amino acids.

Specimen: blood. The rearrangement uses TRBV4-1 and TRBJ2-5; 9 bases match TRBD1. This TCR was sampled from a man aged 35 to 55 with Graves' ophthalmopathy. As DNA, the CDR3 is TGCGCCAGCAGCCGGCGGGACAGGGACTTGACCCAGTACTTC. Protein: CASSRRDRDLTQYF.